In this sample, the clone carrying this T cell receptor beta chain turned up many times. Full-length variable regions came from constant-region reverse primers plus semi-nested Nested Universal Primer A PCR. TCRdb fed the 5' RACE reads into MiXCR, producing one record per CDR3 protein. The sample records roughly 60,000 distinct CDR3 sequences, about 26% being singletons. Cells sorted as Tregs were CD4+, CD25+ and CD127-/low. Germline CDR1 reads LGHNA; CDR2 reads YSLEER. Losses at the gene ends were 0 bases for V and 7 bases for J; bases not matched to a gene: 7. CDR3 length equals 16 residues. The sample taken for sequencing was tumor-infiltrating Tregs sorted from the breast tumor. The source is a female donor with breast cancer. The chain carries TRBV4-3 and TRBJ2-4; 9 bases align to TRBD1. Here the CDR3 reads CASSQDRDRDVNIQYF. DNA of the CDR3: TGCGCCAGCAGCCAAGATAGGGACAGGGATGTTAACATTCAGTACTTC.